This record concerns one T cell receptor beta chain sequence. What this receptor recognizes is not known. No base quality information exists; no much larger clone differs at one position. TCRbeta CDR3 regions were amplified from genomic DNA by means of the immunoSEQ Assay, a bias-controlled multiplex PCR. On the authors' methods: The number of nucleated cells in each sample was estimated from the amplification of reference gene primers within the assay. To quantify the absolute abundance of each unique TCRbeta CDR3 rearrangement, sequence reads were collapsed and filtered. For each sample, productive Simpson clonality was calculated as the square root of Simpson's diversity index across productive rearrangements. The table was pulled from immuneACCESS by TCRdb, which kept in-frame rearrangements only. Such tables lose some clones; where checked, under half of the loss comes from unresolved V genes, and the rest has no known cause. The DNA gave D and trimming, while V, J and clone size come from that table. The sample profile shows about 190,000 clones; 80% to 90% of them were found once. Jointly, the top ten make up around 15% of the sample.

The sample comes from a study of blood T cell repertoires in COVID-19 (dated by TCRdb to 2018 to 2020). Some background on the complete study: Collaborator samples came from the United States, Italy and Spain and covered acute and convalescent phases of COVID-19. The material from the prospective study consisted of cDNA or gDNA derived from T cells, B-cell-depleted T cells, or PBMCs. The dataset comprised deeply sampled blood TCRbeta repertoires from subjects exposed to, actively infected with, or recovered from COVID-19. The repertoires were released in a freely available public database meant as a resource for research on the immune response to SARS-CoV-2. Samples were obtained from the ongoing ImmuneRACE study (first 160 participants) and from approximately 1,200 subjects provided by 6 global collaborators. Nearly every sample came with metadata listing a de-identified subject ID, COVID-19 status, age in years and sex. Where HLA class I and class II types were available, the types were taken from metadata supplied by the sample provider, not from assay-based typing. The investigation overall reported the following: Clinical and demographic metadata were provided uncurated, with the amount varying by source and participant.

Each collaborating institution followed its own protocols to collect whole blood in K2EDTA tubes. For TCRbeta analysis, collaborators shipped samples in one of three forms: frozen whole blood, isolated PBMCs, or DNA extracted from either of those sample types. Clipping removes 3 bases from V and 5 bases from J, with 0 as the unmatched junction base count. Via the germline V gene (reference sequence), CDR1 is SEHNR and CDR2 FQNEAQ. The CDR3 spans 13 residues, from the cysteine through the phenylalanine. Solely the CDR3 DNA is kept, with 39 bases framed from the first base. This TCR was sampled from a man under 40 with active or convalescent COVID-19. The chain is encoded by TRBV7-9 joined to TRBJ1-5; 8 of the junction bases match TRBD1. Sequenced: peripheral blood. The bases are TGTGCCAGCAGCTTGGACAGGGATCAGCCCCAGCATTTT. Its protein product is CASSLDRDQPQHF.